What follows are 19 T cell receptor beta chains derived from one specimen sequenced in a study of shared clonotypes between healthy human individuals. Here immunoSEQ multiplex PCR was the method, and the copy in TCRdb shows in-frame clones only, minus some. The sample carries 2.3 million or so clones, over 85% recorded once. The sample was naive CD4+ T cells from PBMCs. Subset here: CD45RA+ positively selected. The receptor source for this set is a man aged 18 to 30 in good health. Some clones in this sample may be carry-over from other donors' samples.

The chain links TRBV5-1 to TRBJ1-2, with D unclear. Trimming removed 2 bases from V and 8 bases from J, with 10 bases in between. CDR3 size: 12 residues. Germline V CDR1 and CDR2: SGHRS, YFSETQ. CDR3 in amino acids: CASSFVPGGYTF. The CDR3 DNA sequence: TGCGCCAGCAGCTTCGTCCCTGGGGGCTACACCTTC.

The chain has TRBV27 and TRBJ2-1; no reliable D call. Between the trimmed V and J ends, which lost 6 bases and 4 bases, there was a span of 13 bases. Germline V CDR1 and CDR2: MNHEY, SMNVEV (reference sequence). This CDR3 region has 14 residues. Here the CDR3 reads CASRPHPTYNEQFF. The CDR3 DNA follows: TGTGCCAGCAGGCCCCACCCCACGTACAATGAGCAGTTCTTC.

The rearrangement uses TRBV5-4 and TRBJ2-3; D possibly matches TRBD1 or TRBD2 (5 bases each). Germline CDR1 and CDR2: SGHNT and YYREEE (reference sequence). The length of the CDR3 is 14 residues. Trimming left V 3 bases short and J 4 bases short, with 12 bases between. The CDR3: CASSSRTGPDTQYF. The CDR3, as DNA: TGTGCCAGCAGCTCTCGTACGGGACCAGATACGCAGTATTTT.

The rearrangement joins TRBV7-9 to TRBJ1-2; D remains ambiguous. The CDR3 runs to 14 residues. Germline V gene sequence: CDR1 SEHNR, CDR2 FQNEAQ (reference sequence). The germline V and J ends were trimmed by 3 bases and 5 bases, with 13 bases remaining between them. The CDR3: CASSFKRTEYGYTF. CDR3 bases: TGTGCCAGCAGCTTCAAAAGGACCGAATATGGCTACACCTTC.

The CDR3 nucleotides read TGTGCCAGCAGTCCCCGTCGCTGGGGAAGGGGCGCAGATACGCAGTATTTT. Its protein is CASSPRRWGRGADTQYF. The chain carries TRBV28 and TRBJ2-3; weak D call: TRBD1 (5 bases). CDR3 length equals 17 residues. Trimming stripped 5 bases from V and 4 bases from J, with 22 bases between. Germline lookup yields CDR1 MDHEN and CDR2 SYDVKM.

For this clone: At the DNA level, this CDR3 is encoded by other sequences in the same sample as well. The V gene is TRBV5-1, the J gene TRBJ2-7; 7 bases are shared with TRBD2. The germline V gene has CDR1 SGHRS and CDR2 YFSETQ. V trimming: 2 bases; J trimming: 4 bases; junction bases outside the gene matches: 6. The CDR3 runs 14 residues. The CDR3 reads CASSFAGDRYEQYF. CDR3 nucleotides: TGCGCCAGCAGCTTCGCGGGGGATAGATACGAGCAGTACTTC.

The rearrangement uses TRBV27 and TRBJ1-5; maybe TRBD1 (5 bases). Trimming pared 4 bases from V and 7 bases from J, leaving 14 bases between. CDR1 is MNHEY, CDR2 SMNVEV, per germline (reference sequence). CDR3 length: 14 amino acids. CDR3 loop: CASSWDGKGQPQHF. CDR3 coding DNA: TGTGCCAGCAGTTGGGACGGCAAGGGCCAGCCCCAGCATTTT.

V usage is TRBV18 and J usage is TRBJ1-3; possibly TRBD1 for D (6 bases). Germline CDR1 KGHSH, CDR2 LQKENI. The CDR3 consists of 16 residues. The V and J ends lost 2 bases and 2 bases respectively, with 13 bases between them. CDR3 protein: CASSPAGGGTGNTIYF. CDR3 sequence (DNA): TGTGCCAGCTCACCAGCCGGGGGGGGCACTGGAAACACCATATATTTT.

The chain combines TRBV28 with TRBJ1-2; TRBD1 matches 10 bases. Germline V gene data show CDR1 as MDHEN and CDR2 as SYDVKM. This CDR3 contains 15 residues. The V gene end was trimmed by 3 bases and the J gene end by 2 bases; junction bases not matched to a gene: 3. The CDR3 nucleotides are TGTGCCAGCAGTTTCTTGGGACAGGGGAACTATGGCTACACCTTC. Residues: CASSFLGQGNYGYTF.

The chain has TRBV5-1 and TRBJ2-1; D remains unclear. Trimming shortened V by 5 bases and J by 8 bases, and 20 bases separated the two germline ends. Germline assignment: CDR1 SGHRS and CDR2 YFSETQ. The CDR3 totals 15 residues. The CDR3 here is CASRRGSPYMDEQFF. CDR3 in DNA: TGCGCCAGCAGAAGAGGATCACCCTACATGGATGAGCAGTTCTTC. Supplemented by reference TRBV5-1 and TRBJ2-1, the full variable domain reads KAGVTQTPRYLIKTRGQQVTLSCSPISGHRSVSWYQQTPGQGLQFLFEYFSETQRNKGNFPGRFSGRQFSNSRSEMNVSTLELGDSALYLCASRRGSPYMDEQFFGPGTRLTVL.

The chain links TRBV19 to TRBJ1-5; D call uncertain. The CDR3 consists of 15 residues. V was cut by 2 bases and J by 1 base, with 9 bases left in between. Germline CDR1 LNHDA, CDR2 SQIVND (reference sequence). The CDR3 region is CASSIQGGSNQPQHF. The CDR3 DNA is TGTGCCAGTAGTATACAAGGCGGAAGCAATCAGCCCCAGCATTTT.

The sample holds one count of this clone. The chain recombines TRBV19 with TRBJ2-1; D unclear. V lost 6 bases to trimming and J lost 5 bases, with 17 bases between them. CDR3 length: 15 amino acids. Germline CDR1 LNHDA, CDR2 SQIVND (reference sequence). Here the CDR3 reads CASSSMAAGHNEQFF. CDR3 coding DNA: TGTGCCAGTAGCTCCATGGCCGCAGGCCACAATGAGCAGTTCTTC.

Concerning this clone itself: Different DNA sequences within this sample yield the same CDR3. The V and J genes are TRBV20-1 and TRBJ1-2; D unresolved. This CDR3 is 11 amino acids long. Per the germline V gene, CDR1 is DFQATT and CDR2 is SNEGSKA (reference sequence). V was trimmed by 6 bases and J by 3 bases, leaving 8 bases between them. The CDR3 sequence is CSASRDYGYTF. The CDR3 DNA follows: TGCAGTGCGAGCCGAGACTATGGCTACACCTTC.

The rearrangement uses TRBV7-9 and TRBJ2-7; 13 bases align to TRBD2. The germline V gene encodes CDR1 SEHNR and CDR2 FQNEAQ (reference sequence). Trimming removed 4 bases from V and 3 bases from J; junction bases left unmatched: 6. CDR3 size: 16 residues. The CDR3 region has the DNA TGTGCCAGCAGCTCCGGGACTAGCGGGAAGAACTACGAGCAGTACTTC. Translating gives CASSSGTSGKNYEQYF.

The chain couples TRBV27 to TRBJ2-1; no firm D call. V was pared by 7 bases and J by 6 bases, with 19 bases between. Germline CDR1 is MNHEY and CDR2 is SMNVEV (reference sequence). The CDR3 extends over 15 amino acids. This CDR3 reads CASTSWTIDSNEQFF. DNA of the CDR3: TGTGCCAGCACCTCATGGACCATCGACTCCAATGAGCAGTTCTTC.

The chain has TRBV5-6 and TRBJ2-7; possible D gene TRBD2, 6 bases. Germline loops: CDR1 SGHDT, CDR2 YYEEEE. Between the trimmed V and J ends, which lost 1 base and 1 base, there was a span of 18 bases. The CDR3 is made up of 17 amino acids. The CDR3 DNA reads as TGTGCCAGCAGCTTGATGGGACTTCGCACCTCATCCTACGAGCAGTACTTC. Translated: CASSLMGLRTSSYEQYF.

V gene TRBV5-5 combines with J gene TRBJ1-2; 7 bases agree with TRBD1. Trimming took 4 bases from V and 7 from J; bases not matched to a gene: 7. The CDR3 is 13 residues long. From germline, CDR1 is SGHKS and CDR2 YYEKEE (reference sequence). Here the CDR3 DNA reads TGTGCCAGCAGCCCTCGACAGGGTGCTGGCTACACCTTC. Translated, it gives CASSPRQGAGYTF. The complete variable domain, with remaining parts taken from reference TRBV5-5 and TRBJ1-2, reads DAGVTQSPTHLIKTRGQQVTLRCSPISGHKSVSWYQQVLGQGPQFIFQYYEKEERGRGNFPDRFSARQFPNYSSELNVNALLLGDSALYLCASSPRQGAGYTFGSGTRLTVV.

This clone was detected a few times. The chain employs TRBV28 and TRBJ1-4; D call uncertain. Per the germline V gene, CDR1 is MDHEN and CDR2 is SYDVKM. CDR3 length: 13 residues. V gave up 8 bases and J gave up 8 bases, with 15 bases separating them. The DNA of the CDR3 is TGTGCCAGCGTAAGACGGGGAGACGAAAAACTGTTTTTT. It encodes CASVRRGDEKLFF.

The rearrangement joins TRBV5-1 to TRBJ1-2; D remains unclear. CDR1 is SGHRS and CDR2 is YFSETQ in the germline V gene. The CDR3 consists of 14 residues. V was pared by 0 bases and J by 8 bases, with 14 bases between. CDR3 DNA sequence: TGCGCCAGCAGCTTGGCCGGGAGCCAGAGGGGCTACACCTTC. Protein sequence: CASSLAGSQRGYTF.